The clone carrying this T cell receptor (beta chain) was detected many times. Its antigen is still unknown. The source of the sample is a study of T-cell reconstitution after alpha-beta-depleted transplantation in children. Overall study results and limits: Recipient T cells and thymic progenitors that survived were the source of the high TCRbeta diversity seen at day 60 in some patients. T-cell counts and diversity were attributed mostly to newly produced T cells one year after transplant. Reportedly, roughly two months post-transplant, alpha-beta T cells arose from several hundred expanded graft clones.

Per germline, CDR1 LGHNT and CDR2 FRNRAP. Trimming removed 0 bases at V and 10 bases at J, with 13 bases between. This CDR3 is 14 amino acids long. During its preparation, the TCRbeta library received unique molecular identifiers. One entry per CDR3 protein, called by TCRdb with MiXCR from the PCR reads. The repertoire consists of about 200,000 distinct CDR3 sequences, with roughly 6.3% occurring once and the leading ten covering just over 4.5%. This specimen consisted of PBMCs, obtained before TCRalphabeta/CD19-depleted stem cell transplant. The chain combines TRBV12-5 with TRBJ1-3, with TRBD1 as a possible D gene (5 bases). The TCR originated in a girl under two years old with combined immunodeficiency, due to receive a stem cell transplant. Written as DNA, the CDR3 is TGTGCTAGTGGTTTGGTACGGGGGAATCGGACCATATATTTT. Translation gives CASGLVRGNRTIYF.